This TCR beta chain was observed in a study of OX40 agonist ivuxolimab in advanced cancers. Study-wide background: Administration of intravenous ivuxolimab to patients occurred every 2 weeks at 0.01 to 10 mg/kg. Three patients responded partially, comprising one with hepatocellular carcinoma and two with cutaneous melanoma. Study-wide results and caveats: CD4+ and CD8+ blood T cells expanded clonally by week 6 at 0.1 to 3.0 mg/kg. Relative to CD4+, CD8+ T cells held more expanded clones on average.

From germline, CDR1 is SNHLY and CDR2 FYNNEI. This CDR3 has 14 amino acids. With 6 bases clipped from V and 3 bases from J, the junction kept 6 bases outside the gene matches. Only in-frame clones appear in the TCRdb table, and some are missing; sequencing was by immunoSEQ multiplex PCR. This sample has 74,000 or so clones; 80% to 90% occur once, and the top ten carry about a tenth. Notes on this clone: What it binds is unknown.

The sample in question was CD4+ or CD8+ T cells sorted from blood, obtained in a trial of the OX40 agonist ivuxolimab. The clonotype comes from an adult with an advanced solid tumor such as melanoma, head and neck, liver or kidney cancer. The chain couples TRBV2 to TRBJ2-7; TRBD1 matches at 9 bases. CDR3 amino acids: CASSSGTGHYEQYF. The CDR3 nucleotides are TGTGCCAGCAGCTCCGGGACAGGGCACTACGAGCAGTACTTC.